Below, 3 T cell receptor beta chains from the same sample are listed, as sequenced in a study of regulatory T cells in long-lasting Graves disease. Arm-PCR with iRepertoire HTBI primers amplified the CDR3 regions for these TCR beta libraries. TCRdb processed the multiplex PCR reads anew with MiXCR; each CDR3 protein has one entry. The sample includes 200,000 to 300,000 distinct CDR3 sequences, roughly 21% of them seen just once. The time point denotes: newly diagnosed GD, antithyroid drugs for less than 3 months. Generation of the TCR library employed RNA extracted from PBMCs. The sample was peripheral blood mononuclear cells (PBMCs), taken at new diagnosis, from a patient treated with antithyroid drugs. These receptors were collected from a female donor with Graves disease.

The count of this clonotype is one. V is TRBV28 and J is TRBJ2-3; 14 bases are shared with TRBD2. The CDR3 runs 19 residues. CDR1 is MDHEN and CDR2 is SYDVKM in the germline V gene. J gave up 0 bases and V 4 bases, and 9 bases lay outside the gene matches. This CDR3 reads CASSSRLAGGISSTDTQYF. The DNA for the CDR3 is TGTGCCAGCAGTTCCCGACTAGCGGGAGGGATCTCTAGCACAGATACGCAGTATTTT.

This chain connects TRBV5-1 to TRBJ2-1; 8 bases match TRBD2. CDR3 length equals 14 residues. Looked up from germline, CDR1 is SGHRS and CDR2 is YFSETQ. V shed 2 bases, J shed 5 bases, and the junction held 3 bases outside the gene matches. The CDR3 DNA is TGCGCCAGCAGCTTTTACGGGGGGGACAATGAGCAGTTCTTC. It encodes CASSFYGGDNEQFF.

Many counts were recorded for this clonotype. V and J are TRBV20-1 and TRBJ2-5; no firm D call. Germline values: CDR1 DFQATT, CDR2 SNEGSKA (reference sequence). This CDR3 has 14 amino acids. V lost 0 bases, J lost 8 bases, and 16 bases lay in between. CDR3 sequence reads: CSARDLTLFGTQYF. CDR3 nucleotide sequence: TGCAGTGCTAGAGATCTGACTTTATTTGGTACCCAGTACTTC.